The 24 T cell receptor beta chains below come from one sample, sequenced in a study of T cells in Graves' hyperthyroidism and ophthalmopathy. There were TCR beta CDR3 regions amplified from RNA transcripts. Initially, a first-round RT-PCR of the TCR CDR3 employed the HTBI primer set. TCRdb reprocessed the multiplex PCR reads via MiXCR and lists one record per CDR3 protein. The sample comprises 400,000 or so distinct CDR3 sequences, roughly 15% of which are singletons, and roughly 19% rests with the top ten. Sequencing input: blood. The receptor source for this set is an older woman with Graves' ophthalmopathy.

This clonotype was detected many times. The CDR3 region has the DNA TGTGCCAGCAGTTTAAGAACAGGGCTGATTTCCCCCCCTCACTCTGGGGCCAACGTCCTGACTTTC. Protein: CASSLRTGLISPPHSGANVLTF. V is TRBV28 and J is TRBJ2-6, with D maybe TRBD1 (6 bases). Trimming removed 2 bases from V and 0 bases from J, with 26 bases in between. Per germline, CDR1 MDHEN and CDR2 SYDVKM. The CDR3 contains 22 residues.

This chain connects TRBV27 to TRBJ2-1, with 7 nucleotides matching TRBD2. The trim removed 2 bases at V and 7 bases at J, leaving 2 bases unmatched. Germline V lookup: CDR1 MNHEY, CDR2 SMNVEV (reference sequence). This CDR3 comprises 13 residues. The CDR3 loop is CASSLLGGNEQFF. In DNA, the CDR3 is TGTGCCAGCAGTTTACTGGGGGGGAATGAGCAGTTCTTC.

Details on this clonotype: One base away lies a much larger clone, so this may be a sequencing read error. For the CDR3, the DNA is TGCAGTGCCGGAAGAGACAATGAGCAGCTCTTC. Amino acid sequence: CSAGRDNEQLF. V usage is TRBV20-1 and J usage is TRBJ2-1; D remains unclear. Germline V gene sequence: CDR1 DFQATT, CDR2 SNEGSKA (reference sequence). The CDR3 totals 11 residues.

The sample holds one count of this clonotype. This may arise from a read error, as a much more abundant clone is one base away. The J gene is TRBJ2-1, the V gene TRBV9; TRBD2 matches 10 bases. The CDR3 runs to 13 residues. The germline gives CDR1 SGDLS, CDR2 YYNGEE. The V segment lost 4 bases and the J segment 10 bases; nucleotides outside the gene matches: 5. The CDR3 bases are TGTGCCAGCAGCCATCGGACTAGCGGCGAGCAGTTCTTC. This gives the protein CASSHRTSGEQFF.

This clonotype has ten or more counts. V gene TRBV7-9 combines with J gene TRBJ2-7; D unresolved. V was cut by 2 bases and J by 0 bases, with 2 bases left in between. CDR3 length equals 12 residues. Germline loops: CDR1 SEHNR, CDR2 FQNEAQ (reference sequence). The CDR3 loop is CASSLTSYEQYF. As DNA, the CDR3 is TGTGCCAGCAGCTTAACCTCCTACGAGCAGTACTTC.

In the case of this clonotype: A much larger clone sits a single nucleotide away, making a read error possible. This chain links TRBV20-1 with TRBJ1-5; 9 positions agree with TRBD1. This CDR3 comprises 13 residues. The V gene end was trimmed by 6 bases and the J gene end by 6 bases; junction bases not matched to a gene: 6. Germline lookup yields CDR1 DFQATT and CDR2 SNEGSKA (reference sequence). The CDR3 DNA is TGCAGTGCGACACAGGGACAGGGTCAGCCCCAGCATTTT. Amino acid sequence: CSATQGQGQPQHF.

This clonotype was seen a few times. The chain joins TRBV5-6 to TRBJ2-1; the D call may be TRBD1 or TRBD2 (5 bases each). This CDR3 has 14 amino acids. Trimming cost V 7 bases and J 2 bases, with 13 bases left between them. The germline V gene has CDR1 SGHDT and CDR2 YYEEEE. CDR3: CASDRLTTYNEQFF. As DNA, the CDR3 is TGTGCCAGCGACAGACTAACTACCTACAATGAGCAGTTCTTC.

Worth noting for this clonotype: Germline is not matched at one junction end, which may reflect a read error. V usage is TRBV2 and J usage is TRBJ2-7; tentatively, D is TRBD1 (6 bases). There are 16 residues in the CDR3. The germline V gene encodes CDR1 SNHLY and CDR2 FYNNEI. DNA of the CDR3: TGTGCCAGCAGTAAAGTAGGACAGCGAGAATGGGAGACCCAGCACTTC. Its translation is CASSKVGQREWETQHF.

Comments on this clonotype: Being one base from a much bigger clone, this may be a read error. This sequence joins TRBV2 and TRBJ1-4; TRBD1 is a possible D gene (5 bases). This CDR3 comprises 15 residues. In germline, CDR1 is SNHLY, CDR2 FYNNEI. The germline V and J ends were trimmed by 8 bases and 8 bases, with 21 bases remaining between them. CDR3 residues: CASGGGRGAWEKLFF. The CDR3 DNA reads TGTGCCAGCGGGGGAGGGAGAGGGGCTTGGGAAAAACTGTTTTTT.

This clonotype was detected ten times or more. J is TRBJ1-2 and V is TRBV6-1; 11 bases are a match to TRBD1. Germline assignment: CDR1 MNHNS and CDR2 SASEGT. The CDR3 has 15 residues. The V and J ends lost 4 bases and 0 bases, in that order; junction bases with no gene match: 1. The CDR3 here is CASSGGQGANYGYTF. As DNA, the CDR3 is TGTGCCAGCAGTGGGGGACAGGGGGCTAACTATGGCTACACCTTC.

This clonotype was observed at least ten times. The chain couples TRBV27 to TRBJ2-3; no clear D gene. Germline-derived CDR1 and CDR2 are MNHEY and SMNVEV (reference sequence). With 2 bases removed from V and 2 bases from J, the gap between germline ends came to 11 bases. The CDR3 contains 15 residues. CDR3 residues: CASSLIGKSTDTQYF. For the CDR3, the DNA is TGTGCCAGCAGTTTAATAGGGAAGTCCACAGATACGCAGTATTTT.

This clonotype has a handful of counts. The chain carries TRBV7-3 and TRBJ2-3; unclear D gene. Germline V lookup: CDR1 SGHTA, CDR2 FQGTGA. The CDR3 spans 11 residues. The V end was cut by 5 bases, the J end by 12 bases, with 12 bases between. CDR3 region: CASSDGGLQYF. CDR3 DNA: TGTGCCAGCAGCGACGGCGGCCTTCAGTATTTT.

The chain has TRBV27 and TRBJ2-1, with 7 positions matching TRBD1. The length of the CDR3 is 14 residues. In germline, CDR1 is MNHEY, CDR2 SMNVEV (reference sequence). V shed 6 bases, J shed 4 bases, and the junction held 6 bases outside the gene matches. The CDR3 DNA is TGTGCCAGCAGGAATGGACAGGTTTACAATGAGCAGTTCTTC. Amino acid sequence: CASRNGQVYNEQFF.

At least ten counts were recorded for this clonotype. The gene calls are TRBV18 and TRBJ2-7; perhaps TRBD1 as D (6 bases). The length of the CDR3 is 15 residues. The V end lost 3 bases, the J end lost 0 bases, and 12 bases lay between the germline ends. Germline values: CDR1 KGHSH, CDR2 LQKENI. The CDR3 DNA sequence: TGTGCCAGCTCACCCGGTTTGACAGGCTCCTACGAGCAGTACTTC. Encoded protein: CASSPGLTGSYEQYF.

This clonotype was counted between two and nine times. This chain uses TRBV10-1 with TRBJ2-7, with 9 bases identical to TRBD2. J lost 4 bases, V lost 4 bases, and 5 bases had no gene match. Germline V gene data show CDR1 as WNHNN and CDR2 as SYGVQD (reference sequence). The CDR3 totals 14 residues. The chain's CDR3 is CASSGSGSEYEQYF. CDR3 nucleotide sequence: TGCGCCAGCAGTGGTAGCGGGAGTGAATACGAGCAGTACTTC.

This clonotype appeared many times. V is TRBV24-1 and J is TRBJ2-7; 9 bases align to TRBD2. Germline V CDR1 and CDR2: KGHDR, SFDVKD. Trimming cost V 4 bases and J 0 bases; bases outside gene matches: 6. There are 16 residues in the CDR3. Here the CDR3 reads CATSEPGAGGSYEQYF. The CDR3 DNA is TGTGCCACCAGTGAGCCGGGAGCGGGAGGCTCCTACGAGCAGTACTTC.

V usage is TRBV6-4 and J usage is TRBJ1-3; D may be TRBD1 (5 bases). Germline-derived CDR1 and CDR2 are MRHNA and SNTAGT. CDR3 length equals 15 residues. V shed 8 bases and J shed 0 bases, with 14 bases lying between them. Here the CDR3 DNA reads TGTGCCAGCCTAGTTGGGGCAGTCTCTGGAAACACCATATATTTT. Encoded protein: CASLVGAVSGNTIYF.

This clonotype has just a few counts. The chain links TRBV5-5 to TRBJ1-6; possibly TRBD1 for D (5 bases). The germline V gene encodes CDR1 SGHKS and CDR2 YYEKEE (reference sequence). Trimming pared 3 bases from V and 7 bases from J, leaving 14 bases between. This CDR3 has 15 amino acids. The CDR3 is CASSSWTQPNSPLHF. In nucleotides, the CDR3 is TGTGCCAGCAGCTCATGGACACAACCAAATTCACCCCTCCACTTT.

The table lists this clonotype with many counts. The chain links TRBV6-1 to TRBJ2-7; 9 bases match TRBD1. The V segment lost 7 bases and the J segment 0 bases; nucleotides outside the gene matches: 7. The CDR3 spans 15 residues. CDR1 and CDR2 from the germline V gene are MNHNS and SASEGT. The CDR3 protein is CASKSGQGPSYEQYF. The CDR3 region has the DNA TGTGCCAGCAAGTCGGGACAGGGCCCCTCCTACGAGCAGTACTTC.

Ten or more counts support this clonotype. The chain uses TRBV30 and TRBJ2-3; D is unresolved. This CDR3 spans 12 amino acids. The V gene's germline CDR1 is GTSNPN and CDR2 SVGIG (reference sequence). V lost 2 bases and J lost 2, with 5 bases in between. The CDR3 region is CAWSQDTDTQYF. As DNA, the CDR3 is TGTGCCTGGAGTCAGGACACAGATACGCAGTATTTT.

In this sample, this clonotype turned up many times. The rearrangement uses TRBV11-2 and TRBJ2-1; 8 bases match TRBD2. The CDR3 is made up of 16 amino acids. Germline values: CDR1 SGHAT, CDR2 FQNNGV. Trimming removed 5 bases from V and 3 bases from J; junction bases left unmatched: 9. CDR3 amino acids: CASSPGVAGIYNEQFF. CDR3 nucleotides: TGTGCCAGCAGCCCGGGCGTAGCGGGGATCTACAATGAGCAGTTCTTC.

This clonotype occurred many times. The CDR3: CASSTPFEGGYEQYF. The CDR3 bases are TGTGCCAGCAGTACCCCGTTCGAGGGTGGGTACGAGCAGTACTTC. This chain connects TRBV28 to TRBJ2-7, with a tentative D call TRBD2 (5 bases). With 5 bases removed from V and 4 bases from J, the gap between germline ends came to 18 bases. The CDR3 is 15 residues long. Germline V CDR1 and CDR2: MDHEN, SYDVKM.

This clonotype was seen many times. CDR3 region: CSANVRDRDSGANVLTF. In DNA, the CDR3 is TGCAGTGCTAACGTCCGGGACAGAGACTCTGGGGCCAACGTCCTGACTTTC. The chain employs TRBV20-1 and TRBJ2-6; TRBD1 matches 7 bases. Looked up from germline, CDR1 is DFQATT and CDR2 is SNEGSKA (reference sequence). The CDR3 is 17 amino acids. V lost 4 bases to trimming and J lost 0 bases; unmatched junction nucleotides: 9.

In this sample, this clonotype turned up many times. V gene TRBV28 combines with J gene TRBJ2-3; 8 bases match TRBD2. Germline values: CDR1 MDHEN, CDR2 SYDVKM. V dropped 6 bases and J dropped 1; count of bases not matched to a gene: 9. The CDR3 runs to 16 residues. CDR3 in DNA: TGTGCCAGCAGCCCCTTGGGTAGCGGGGGCACAGATACGCAGTATTTT. The encoded protein is CASSPLGSGGTDTQYF.